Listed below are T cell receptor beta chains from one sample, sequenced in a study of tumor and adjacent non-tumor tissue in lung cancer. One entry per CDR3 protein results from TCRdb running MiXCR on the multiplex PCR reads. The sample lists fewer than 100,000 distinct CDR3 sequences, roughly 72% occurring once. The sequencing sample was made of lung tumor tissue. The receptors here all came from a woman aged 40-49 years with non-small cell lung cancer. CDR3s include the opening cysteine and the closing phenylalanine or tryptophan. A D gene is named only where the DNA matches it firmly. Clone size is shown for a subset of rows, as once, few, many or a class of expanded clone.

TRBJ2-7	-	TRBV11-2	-	CASILVSNSYEHYF	TGTGCCAGCATCTTAGTCTCAAACTCGTACGAGCACTACTTC
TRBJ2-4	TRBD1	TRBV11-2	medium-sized	CASSRTGTENIQYF	TGTGCCAGCAGCCGAACCGGGACAGAAAACATTCAGTACTTC
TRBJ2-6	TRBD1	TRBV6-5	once	CASIREGARANVLTF	TGTGCCAGCATACGCGAGGGGGCCAGGGCCAATGTCCTGACTTTC
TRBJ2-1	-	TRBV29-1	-	CSVPTDIERFF	TGCAGCGTACCCACAGATATTGAGCGGTTCTTC
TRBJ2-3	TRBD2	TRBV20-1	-	CSARGGGVMYTQYF	TGCAGTGCTAGAGGCGGGGGGGTAATGTATACGCAGTATTTT
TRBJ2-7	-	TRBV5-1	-	CASSPQGGFEQYF	TGCGCCAGCAGCCCCCAAGGGGGGTTCGAGCAGTACTTC
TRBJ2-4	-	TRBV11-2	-	CASSLSGQLARNIHYF	TGTGCCAGCAGCTTATCTGGACAGCTAGCCAGAAACATTCATTACTTC
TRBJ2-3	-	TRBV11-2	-	CPSARDVGGGDTQYF	TGTCCCAGCGCGAGGGACGTGGGGGGTGGGGATACGCAGTATTTT
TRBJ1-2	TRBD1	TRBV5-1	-	CASSWATGQANYDYTF	TGCGCCAGTAGCTGGGCCACGGGACAGGCGAACTATGACTACACCTTC
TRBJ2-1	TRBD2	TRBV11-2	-	CANSLATGGPHEQFF	TGTGCCAACAGCTTAGCAACGGGAGGGCCGCACGAGCAATTCTTC